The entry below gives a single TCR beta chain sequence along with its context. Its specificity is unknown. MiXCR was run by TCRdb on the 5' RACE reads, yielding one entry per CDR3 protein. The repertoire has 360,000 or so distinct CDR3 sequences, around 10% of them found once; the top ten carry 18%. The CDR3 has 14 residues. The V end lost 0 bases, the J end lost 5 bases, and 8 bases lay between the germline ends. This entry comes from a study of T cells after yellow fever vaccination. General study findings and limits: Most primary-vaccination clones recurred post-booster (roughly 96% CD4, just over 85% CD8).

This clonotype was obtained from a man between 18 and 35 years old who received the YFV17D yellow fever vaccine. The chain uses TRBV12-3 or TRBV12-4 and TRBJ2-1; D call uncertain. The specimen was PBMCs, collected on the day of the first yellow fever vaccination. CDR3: CASSLASSDNEQFF. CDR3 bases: TGTGCCAGCAGTTTAGCTAGTTCTGACAATGAGCAGTTCTTC.